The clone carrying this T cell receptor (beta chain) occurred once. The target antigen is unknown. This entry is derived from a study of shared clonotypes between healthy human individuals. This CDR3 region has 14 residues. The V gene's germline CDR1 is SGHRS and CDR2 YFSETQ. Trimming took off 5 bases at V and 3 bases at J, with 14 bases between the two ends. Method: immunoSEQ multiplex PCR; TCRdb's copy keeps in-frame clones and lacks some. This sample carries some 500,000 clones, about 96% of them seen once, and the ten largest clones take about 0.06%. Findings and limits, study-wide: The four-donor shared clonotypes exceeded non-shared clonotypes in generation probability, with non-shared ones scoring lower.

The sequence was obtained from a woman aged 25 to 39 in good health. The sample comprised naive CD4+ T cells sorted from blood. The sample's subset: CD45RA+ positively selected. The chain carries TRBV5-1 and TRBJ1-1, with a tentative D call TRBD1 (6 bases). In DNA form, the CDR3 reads TGCGCCAGCAGGGCAGGGACAACCGACACTGAAGCTTTCTTT. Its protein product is CASRAGTTDTEAFF.